The 9 T cell receptor beta chains listed next were all sequenced from one sample in a study of T cell changes during pregnancy in multiple sclerosis. Method: immunoSEQ multiplex PCR; TCRdb's copy keeps in-frame clones and lacks some. The sample carries approximately 52,000 clones, roughly 85% recorded once. The sequenced sample was CD4+ T cells from peripheral blood mononuclear cells, obtained in the second trimester of pregnancy. These receptors came from a female donor with multiple sclerosis, enrolled in a pregnancy study.

The V gene is TRBV5-5, the J gene TRBJ2-6; D remains ambiguous. With 0 bases removed from V and 1 base from J, the gap between germline ends came to 5 bases. Germline V gene sequence: CDR1 SGHKS, CDR2 YYEKEE (reference sequence). The CDR3 extends over 15 amino acids. The CDR3 loop is CASSLEASGANVLTF. The CDR3 DNA reads TGTGCCAGCAGCTTGGAAGCATCTGGGGCCAACGTCCTGACTTTC.

The rearrangement links TRBV19 to TRBJ2-7; TRBD2 matches 13 bases. The J segment lost 3 bases and the V segment lost 6 bases, leaving 8 bases of the junction unmatched. The CDR3 spans 16 residues. Germline V gene sequence: CDR1 LNHDA, CDR2 SQIVND (reference sequence). CDR3 in DNA: TGTGCCAGTAGCCCGGGACTAGCGGGGCAATACTACGAGCAGTACTTC. Translation gives CASSPGLAGQYYEQYF.

This clone is labeled as medium-sized. This sample includes further DNA sequences coding for the same CDR3. The chain employs TRBV10-1 and TRBJ2-3; no firm D call. The germline CDR1 and CDR2 sequences are WNHNN and SYGVQD (reference sequence). V shed 6 bases and J shed 0 bases, with 4 bases lying between them. There are 12 residues in the CDR3. CDR3 amino acids: CASSYSTDTQYF. The CDR3, as DNA: TGCGCCAGCAGCTATAGCACAGATACGCAGTATTTT.

The chain joins TRBV6-5 to TRBJ1-5, with 7 nucleotides matching TRBD1. CDR1 is MNHEY and CDR2 is SVGAGI in the germline V gene. With V trimmed by 6 bases and J by 7 bases, 9 bases remained unmatched. The CDR3 loop spans 14 amino acids. The CDR3 nucleotides are TGTGCCAGCAGGCGCGAACAGGGGCGGCAGCCCCAGCATTTT. This sequence encodes CASRREQGRQPQHF.

The CDR3 protein is CASSRSTSGNTIYF. In DNA form, the CDR3 reads TGCGCCAGCAGCCGCAGTACCTCTGGAAACACCATATATTTT. This rearrangement joins TRBV5-1 to TRBJ1-3; no firm D call. From germline, CDR1 is SGHRS and CDR2 YFSETQ. CDR3 length equals 14 residues. The V end was cut by 4 bases, the J end by 0 bases, with 8 bases between.

The chain has TRBV6-1 and TRBJ2-5, with D unresolved. Germline values: CDR1 MNHNS, CDR2 SASEGT. V was cut by 6 bases and J by 1 base, with 6 bases left in between. The CDR3 runs to 12 residues. Here the CDR3 reads CASRERQETQYF. CDR3 in DNA: TGTGCCAGCAGGGAGCGCCAAGAGACCCAGTACTTC.

The chain is built from TRBV7-2 and TRBJ2-3, with TRBD2 identical over 10 bases. V dropped 5 bases and J dropped 1; count of bases not matched to a gene: 9. Germline CDR1 SGHTA, CDR2 FQGNSA. The CDR3 runs 17 residues. CDR3 amino acids: CASSRVATSGGTDTQYF. CDR3 bases: TGTGCCAGCAGCCGGGTCGCCACTAGCGGGGGCACAGATACGCAGTATTTT. Combining the CDR3 with reference TRBV7-2 and TRBJ2-3 gives the whole variable domain GAGVSQSPSNKVTEKGKDVELRCDPISGHTALYWYRQSLGQGLEFLIYFQGNSAPDKSGLPSDRFSAERTGGSVSTLTIQRTQQEDSAVYLCASSRVATSGGTDTQYFGPGTRLTVL.

The rearrangement links TRBV10-1 to TRBJ1-3; D may be TRBD1 (5 bases). This CDR3 comprises 15 residues. Germline V lookup: CDR1 WNHNN, CDR2 SYGVQD (reference sequence). The V gene lost 1 base and the J gene lost 2 bases, with 9 bases spanning the gap. The CDR3 bases are TGCGCCAGCAGTGAGTATTGGGGGGCTGGAAACACCATATATTTT. Translating it yields CASSEYWGAGNTIYF.

The chain uses TRBV29-1 and TRBJ2-1; TRBD1 might be the D (7 bases). From germline, CDR1 is SQVTM and CDR2 ANQGSEA. The CDR3 has 14 amino acids. CDR3 sequence reads: CSMWSRGVGNEQFF. In DNA form, the CDR3 reads TGCAGTATGTGGTCCAGGGGGGTCGGAAATGAGCAGTTCTTC.